This T cell receptor (beta chain) was recovered during a study of post-analysis software for immune sequencing data (dated by TCRdb to about 2015). About the investigation overall: The recorded disease courses included relapsing-remitting, secondary progressive and progressive-relapsing multiple sclerosis, and some patients had no subtype annotation. The multiple sclerosis patient repertoires were compared with approximately 11 previously published healthy control repertoires from donors aged about 6 to 26 years. A subset of samples was prepared in parallel using single-end sample barcoding, then pooled and co-amplified after Illumina adapter ligation. The paper as a whole reports these results and caveats: The multiple sclerosis patient group was slightly younger than the control group. Multiple sclerosis patients had significantly lower normalized Chao1 diversity than controls, a result that suggests substantial peripheral T-cell clonal expansion. A few TRBV segments, including TRBV5-6, TRBV5-1 and TRBV20-1, were significantly more frequent in patients than controls. Direct clustering with F measure showed strong co-clustering of samples prepared in the same batch, prompting a batch-effect correction.

This clonotype was recorded many times. The specificity of this receptor is unknown. It has no much larger one-base neighbor in the sample; base qualities were not kept. As encoded in the germline V gene (reference sequence), CDR1 is DFQATT while CDR2 is SNEGSKA. Reading from cysteine to phenylalanine, the CDR3 counts 16 amino acids. Only the CDR3 DNA stays, 48 bases, in frame from base 1. For this chain, trimming is 2 bases at the V end and 7 bases at the J end, and the number of junction bases without a gene match is 10. Receptors were amplified or captured by PCR. The data were produced on an Illumina HiSeq 2500. To reduce PCR and sequencing biases, unique molecular identifiers were incorporated into the TCR beta cDNA libraries. Approximately 500,000 cDNA molecules were obtained for every 1 to 10 million input T cells, so each molecule roughly corresponded to one T cell. Patient libraries were prepared and sequenced with the same protocol used for the earlier healthy control dataset. Samples belonging to the same batch were prepared together, multiplexed and sequenced on a shared HiSeq lane. Per the source publication's procedure: MIGEC was used to process the raw barcoded reads, and molecular identifier groups with only a single read were discarded before consensus assembly and CDR3 extraction. VDJtools was used for post-analysis of the clonotype tables, and diversity was normalized by down-sampling every dataset to the size of the smallest sample. Repertoire overlap clustering matched CDR3 amino acid but not nucleotide sequences to correct batch-related cross-sample contamination. The raw public data were reprocessed by TCRdb itself: fastp quality trimming at Q25, MiXCR clonotype calling, in-frame beta chains only. Every CDR3 protein is listed once, alongside the most common genes and DNA of its rows. The authors' filters were not applied to this entry. This sample is represented by hundreds of thousands of distinct CDR3 sequences; 25% to 30% of them were singletons. The ten largest clones capture approximately 0.6% of the sample.

TCR beta repertoires were profiled from peripheral blood of some 13 young patients with multiple sclerosis to demonstrate the VDJtools post-analysis software. The multiple sclerosis patients were children and adolescents ranging in age from about 6 to 16 years. The TCR sequence derives from a girl aged 10 to 17 with multiple sclerosis. The rearranged chain carries TRBV20-1 and TRBJ2-7, with TRBD2 identical over 14 junction bases. Material for sequencing was blood. The nucleotide sequence is TGCAGTGCTAGAAAGGGACTAGCGGGGGCTCAGGAAGAGCAGTACTTC. This is translated as CSARKGLAGAQEEQYF.